This is a list of T cell receptor beta chains from one sample in a study of T-cell memory formation after mild COVID-19. Each CDR3 protein gets one entry after TCRdb re-called the 5' RACE reads with MiXCR. The data contain about 290,000 distinct CDR3 sequences, 15% to 20% of them singletons. The specimen was PBMCs or a T cell subset sorted from them (not recorded which). The source of these receptors is a man aged 18 to 29 who had mild COVID-19 (a few samples of this study predate the infection). Cell type and time point are not known. Both conserved end residues are part of each CDR3. The order of the fields is V gene, J gene, CDR3 protein.

TRBV28	TRBJ2-5	CASGRQGAETQYF
TRBV19	TRBJ1-3	CASSPPGRRNTIYF
TRBV5-1	TRBJ2-5	CASSPGLAGGRETQYF
TRBV20-1	TRBJ2-1	CSARRGSSYNEQFF
TRBV7-9	TRBJ2-7	CASSLYSYEQYF
TRBV12-3/TRBV12-4	TRBJ1-2	CASSLFPGQGHYGYTF
TRBV3-1	TRBJ1-5	CASRLGQGNQPQHF
TRBV5-4	TRBJ2-1	CASSFTPNNEQFF
TRBV9	TRBJ2-5	CASSVSPMQETQYF
TRBV5-1	TRBJ2-2	CASSSGHRGLYTGELFF
TRBV5-1	TRBJ2-7	CASSLGDLGGAVEQYF
TRBV5-1	TRBJ2-7	CASCPGTGGEQYF
TRBV12-3/TRBV12-4	TRBJ2-7	CASSAHGGTYEQYF
TRBV5-1	TRBJ1-5	CASSTTGGYQLQHF
TRBV5-1	TRBJ2-7	CASSLRPGTGGYEQYF
TRBV12-3/TRBV12-4	TRBJ1-4	CASRATATNEKLFF
TRBV5-5	TRBJ2-1	CASSSYISSYNEQFF
TRBV4-1	TRBJ2-3	CASSHGGAGFTDTQYF
TRBV7-2	TRBJ2-2	CASSSWPQTSLFF
TRBV7-2	TRBJ2-1	CASSLGVANEQFF
TRBV6-5	TRBJ2-1	CASSDRQFEQFF
TRBV19	TRBJ1-5	CASSKQYQPQHF
TRBV7-8	TRBJ2-2	CASSLRETGELFF
TRBV6-1	TRBJ1-5	CASAQSPNQPQHF
TRBV7-3	TRBJ2-1	CASSLTFSGATYNEQFF
TRBV11-2	TRBJ2-2	CASSLDRPGWDTGELFF
TRBV7-3	TRBJ1-6	CASSLQNNSPLHF
TRBV12-3/TRBV12-4	TRBJ2-7	CASSFRPTYEQYF
TRBV4-3	TRBJ1-5	CASSQDNHAGQPQHF
TRBV20-1	TRBJ1-5	CSEGVMSNQPQHF
TRBV7-8	TRBJ1-6	CASSLGQRKGSYNSPLHF
TRBV4-3	TRBJ1-2	CASSQDLGAGGYTF
TRBV12-3/TRBV12-4	TRBJ1-1	CASSFSGFTEAFF
TRBV6-2/TRBV6-3	TRBJ1-1	CASSSWREAFF
TRBV5-4	TRBJ2-1	CASSLRLAGGLEQFF
TRBV29-1	TRBJ2-1	CSAVPAGALPNEQFF
TRBV7-9	TRBJ2-1	CASSLAVGFYNEQFF
TRBV9	TRBJ2-1	CASSRMGGNEQFF
TRBV5-1	TRBJ2-1	CASSLTPSQGRWYNEQFF
TRBV4-3	TRBJ2-1	CASSRALAAEQFF
TRBV5-1	TRBJ1-4	CASSPQGAEKLFF
TRBV5-5	TRBJ2-4	CASSLVVAKNIQYF
TRBV4-3	TRBJ1-2	CASSQGTGTDNGYTF
TRBV7-6	TRBJ2-5	CASSLGSTSGGAGKTQYF
TRBV7-2	TRBJ2-5	CASSRTSGGPGGETQYF
TRBV4-1	TRBJ1-4	CASSQDGRGRNEKLFF
TRBV7-2	TRBJ2-7	CASSPADRTSGGGEQYF
TRBV5-1	TRBJ1-1	CASSLGESEAFF
TRBV9	TRBJ1-3	CASRDGPRGGNTIYF
TRBV27	TRBJ1-5	CASSPIEPNQPQHF
TRBV7-2	TRBJ2-3	CASSSPNADTQYF
TRBV5-1	TRBJ1-4	CASRQGINEKLFF
TRBV5-5	TRBJ2-7	CASSLAGQGFPYEQYF
TRBV5-1	TRBJ2-1	CASSLAGLNNEQFF